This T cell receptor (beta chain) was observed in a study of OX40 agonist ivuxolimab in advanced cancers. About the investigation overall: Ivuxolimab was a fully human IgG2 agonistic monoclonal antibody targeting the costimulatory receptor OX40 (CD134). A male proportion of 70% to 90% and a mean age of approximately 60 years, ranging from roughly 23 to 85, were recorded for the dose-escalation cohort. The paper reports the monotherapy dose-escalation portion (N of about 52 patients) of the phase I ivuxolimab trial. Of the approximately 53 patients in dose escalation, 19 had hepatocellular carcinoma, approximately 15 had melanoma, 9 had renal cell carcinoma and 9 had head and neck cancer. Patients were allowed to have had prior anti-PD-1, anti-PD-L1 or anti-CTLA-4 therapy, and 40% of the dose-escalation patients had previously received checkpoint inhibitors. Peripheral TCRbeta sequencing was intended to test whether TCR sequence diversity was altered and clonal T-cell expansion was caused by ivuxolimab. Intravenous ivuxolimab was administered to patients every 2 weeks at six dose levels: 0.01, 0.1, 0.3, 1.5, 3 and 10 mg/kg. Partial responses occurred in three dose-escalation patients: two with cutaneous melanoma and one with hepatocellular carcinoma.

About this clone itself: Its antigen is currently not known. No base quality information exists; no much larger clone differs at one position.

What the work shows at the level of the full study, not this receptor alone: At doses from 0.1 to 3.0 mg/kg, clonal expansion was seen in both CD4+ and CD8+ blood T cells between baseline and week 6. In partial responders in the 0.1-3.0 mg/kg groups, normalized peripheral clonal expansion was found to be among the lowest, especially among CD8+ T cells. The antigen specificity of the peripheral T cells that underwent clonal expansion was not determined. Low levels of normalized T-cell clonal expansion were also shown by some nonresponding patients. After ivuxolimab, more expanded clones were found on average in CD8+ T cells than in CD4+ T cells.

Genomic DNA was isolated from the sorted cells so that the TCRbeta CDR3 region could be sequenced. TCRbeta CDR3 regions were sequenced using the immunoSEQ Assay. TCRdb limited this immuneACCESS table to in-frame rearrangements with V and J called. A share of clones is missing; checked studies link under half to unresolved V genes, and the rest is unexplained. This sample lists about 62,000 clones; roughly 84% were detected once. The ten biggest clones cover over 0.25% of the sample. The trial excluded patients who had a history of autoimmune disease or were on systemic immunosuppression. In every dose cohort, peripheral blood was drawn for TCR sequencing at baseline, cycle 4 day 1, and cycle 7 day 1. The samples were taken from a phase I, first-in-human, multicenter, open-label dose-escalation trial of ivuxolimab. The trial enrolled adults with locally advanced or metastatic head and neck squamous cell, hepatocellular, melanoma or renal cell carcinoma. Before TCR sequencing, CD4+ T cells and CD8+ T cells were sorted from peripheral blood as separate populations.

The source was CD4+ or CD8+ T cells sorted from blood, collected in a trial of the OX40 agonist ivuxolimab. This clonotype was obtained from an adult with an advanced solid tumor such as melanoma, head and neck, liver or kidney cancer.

The CDR3 here reads CAISETSGSTGELFF. The nucleotide sequence is given as TGTGCCATCAGTGAGACTAGCGGGAGCACCGGGGAGCTGTTTTTT. This sequence uses TRBV10-3 and TRBJ2-2, and 11 junction bases match TRBD2. CDR1 ENHRY and CDR2 SYGVKD were looked up in the germline V gene. The CDR3 goes from the cysteine to the phenylalanine over 15 residues. Only CDR3 DNA is held: 45 bases, read in frame from base 1. Germline trimming amounts to 2 bases on V and 4 bases on J, with 0 as the count of junction bases outside the gene matches.